Below, one TCR beta chain is given with its context. Antigen: not known. Data came from immunoSEQ multiplex PCR; TCRdb stores just in-frame clones and leaves some out. The sample consists of around 260,000 clones, approximately 93% of them appearing once. The data belong to a study of T cell responses to AZD1222 COVID-19 vaccine. Regarding the study as a whole: The donor cohort was predominantly white British with a female majority, and clonal diversity may have been underestimated.

CDR3 length equals 13 residues. Per the germline V gene, CDR1 is MDHEN and CDR2 is SYDVKM. The V gene lost 3 bases and the J gene lost 5 bases, with 10 bases spanning the gap. This material consisted of peripheral blood, taken on day 0 of AZD1222 vaccination. This chain joins TRBV28 and TRBJ1-1, with a tentative D call TRBD1 (6 bases). The clonotype comes from an adult in good health. Written as DNA, the CDR3 is TGTGCCAGCAGTTTGAACAGGGCAACTGAAGCTTTCTTT. This codes for CASSLNRATEAFF.